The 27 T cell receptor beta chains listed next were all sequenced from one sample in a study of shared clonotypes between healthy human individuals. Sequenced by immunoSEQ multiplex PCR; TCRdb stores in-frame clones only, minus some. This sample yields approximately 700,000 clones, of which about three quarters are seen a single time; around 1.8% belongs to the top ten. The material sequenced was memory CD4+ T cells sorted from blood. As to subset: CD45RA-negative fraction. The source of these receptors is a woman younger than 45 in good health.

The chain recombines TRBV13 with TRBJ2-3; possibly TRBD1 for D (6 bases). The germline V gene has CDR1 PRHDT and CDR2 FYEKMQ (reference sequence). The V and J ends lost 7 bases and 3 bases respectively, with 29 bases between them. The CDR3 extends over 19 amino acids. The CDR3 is CASTEGVPPPSRGTDTQYF. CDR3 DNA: TGTGCCAGCACCGAAGGCGTTCCTCCCCCCTCTAGGGGGACAGATACGCAGTATTTT.

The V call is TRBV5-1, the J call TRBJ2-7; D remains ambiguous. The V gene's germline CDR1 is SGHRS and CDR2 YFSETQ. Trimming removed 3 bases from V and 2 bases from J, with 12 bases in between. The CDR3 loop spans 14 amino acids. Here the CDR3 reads CASSWTITPYEQYF. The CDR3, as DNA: TGCGCCAGCAGCTGGACCATCACCCCCTACGAGCAGTACTTC.

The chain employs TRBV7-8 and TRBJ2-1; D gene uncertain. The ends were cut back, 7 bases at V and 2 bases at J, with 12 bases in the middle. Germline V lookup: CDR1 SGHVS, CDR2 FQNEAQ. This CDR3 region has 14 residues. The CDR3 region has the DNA TGTGCCAGCACCTGGGTAGGCCCCTACAATGAGCAGTTCTTC. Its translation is CASTWVGPYNEQFF.

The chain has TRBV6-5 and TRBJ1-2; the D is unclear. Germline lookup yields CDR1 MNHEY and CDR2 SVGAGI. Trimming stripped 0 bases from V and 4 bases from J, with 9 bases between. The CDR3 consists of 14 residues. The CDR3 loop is CASSYSPVGYGYTF. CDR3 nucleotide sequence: TGTGCCAGCAGTTACTCCCCGGTTGGCTATGGCTACACCTTC.

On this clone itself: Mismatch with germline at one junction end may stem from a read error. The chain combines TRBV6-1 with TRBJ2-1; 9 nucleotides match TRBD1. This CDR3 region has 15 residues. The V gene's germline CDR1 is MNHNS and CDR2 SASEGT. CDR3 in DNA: TGTGCCAGCAGTGGTCCCGGGACAGGGTACACTGAGCAGTTCTTC. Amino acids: CASSGPGTGYTEQFF.

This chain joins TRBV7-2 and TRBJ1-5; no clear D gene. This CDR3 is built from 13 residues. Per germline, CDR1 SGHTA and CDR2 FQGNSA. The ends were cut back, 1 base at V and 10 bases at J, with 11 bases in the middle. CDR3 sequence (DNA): TGTGCCAGCAGCTTAGTGCATGGGGAACCCCAGCATTTT. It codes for CASSLVHGEPQHF.

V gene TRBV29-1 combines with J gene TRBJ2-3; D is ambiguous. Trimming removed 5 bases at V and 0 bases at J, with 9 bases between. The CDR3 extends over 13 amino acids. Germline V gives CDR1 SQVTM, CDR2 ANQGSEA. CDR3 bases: TGCAGCGTTTGTATCGGGAGCACAGATACGCAGTATTTT. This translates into CSVCIGSTDTQYF.

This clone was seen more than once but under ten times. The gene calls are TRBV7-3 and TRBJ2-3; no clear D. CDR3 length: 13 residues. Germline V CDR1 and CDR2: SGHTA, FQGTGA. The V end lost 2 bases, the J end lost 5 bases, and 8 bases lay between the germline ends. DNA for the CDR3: TGTGCCAGCAGCTTACCCGGTTTAGATACGCAGTATTTT. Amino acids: CASSLPGLDTQYF.

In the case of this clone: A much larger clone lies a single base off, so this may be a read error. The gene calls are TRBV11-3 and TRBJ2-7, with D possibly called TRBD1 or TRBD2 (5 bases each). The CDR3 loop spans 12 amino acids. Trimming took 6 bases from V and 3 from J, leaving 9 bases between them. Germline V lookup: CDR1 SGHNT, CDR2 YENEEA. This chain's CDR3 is CASSRDDYEQYF. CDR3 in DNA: TGTGCCAGCAGTCGGGACGACTACGAGCAGTACTTC.

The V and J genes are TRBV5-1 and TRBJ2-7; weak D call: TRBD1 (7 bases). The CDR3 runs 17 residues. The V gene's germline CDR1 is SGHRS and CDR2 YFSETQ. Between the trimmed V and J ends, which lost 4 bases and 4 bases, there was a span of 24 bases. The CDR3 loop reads CASSAGKTGQKHYEQYF. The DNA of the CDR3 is TGCGCCAGCAGCGCGGGAAAGACGGGACAGAAACATTACGAGCAGTACTTC.

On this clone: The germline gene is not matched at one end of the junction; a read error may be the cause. CDR3 region: CASSLDPLREKLFF. The CDR3 DNA reads TGTGCCAGCAGTTTGGACCCCCTGAGGGAAAAACTGTTTTTT. This rearrangement joins TRBV5-6 to TRBJ1-4, with D uncertain. This CDR3 region has 14 residues. CDR1 SGHDT and CDR2 YYEEEE come from the germline V gene. Full variable domain (outside the CDR3, taken from reference TRBV5-6 and TRBJ1-4): DAGVTQSPTHLIKTRGQQVTLRCSPKSGHDTVSWYQQALGQGPQFIFQYYEEEERQRGNFPDRFSGHQFPNYSSELNVNALLLGDSALYLCASSLDPLREKLFFGSGTQLSVL.

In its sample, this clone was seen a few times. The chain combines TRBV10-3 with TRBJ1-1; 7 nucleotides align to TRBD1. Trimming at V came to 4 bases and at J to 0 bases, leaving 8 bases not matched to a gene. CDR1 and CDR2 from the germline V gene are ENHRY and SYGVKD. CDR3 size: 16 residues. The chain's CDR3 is CAISGIGGLVNTEAFF. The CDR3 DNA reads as TGTGCCATCAGTGGAATAGGGGGCTTGGTGAACACTGAAGCTTTCTTT.

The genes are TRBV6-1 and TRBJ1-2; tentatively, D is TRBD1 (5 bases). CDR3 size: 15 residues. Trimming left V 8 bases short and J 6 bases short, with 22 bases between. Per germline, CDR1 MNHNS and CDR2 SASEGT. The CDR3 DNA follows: TGTGCCAGCTGGACATTTTGGCCCCCCTCGGATGGCTACACCTTC. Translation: CASWTFWPPSDGYTF.

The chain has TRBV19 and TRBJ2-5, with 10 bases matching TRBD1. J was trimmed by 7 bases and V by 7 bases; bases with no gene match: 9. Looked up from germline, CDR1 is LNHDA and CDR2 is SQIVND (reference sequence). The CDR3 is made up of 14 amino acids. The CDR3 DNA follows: TGTGCCAGTACCTCGACAGGGGGCTTAGGGACCCAGTACTTC. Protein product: CASTSTGGLGTQYF. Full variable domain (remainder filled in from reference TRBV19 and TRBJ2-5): DGGITQSPKYLFRKEGQNVTLSCEQNLNHDAMYWYRQDPGQGLRLIYYSQIVNDFQKGDIAEGYSVSREKKESFPLTVTSAQKNPTAFYLCASTSTGGLGTQYFGPGTRLLVL.

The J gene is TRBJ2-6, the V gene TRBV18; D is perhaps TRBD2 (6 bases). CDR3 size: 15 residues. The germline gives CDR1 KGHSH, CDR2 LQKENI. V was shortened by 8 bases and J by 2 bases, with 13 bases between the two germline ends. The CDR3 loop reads CASRRGTPGANVLTF. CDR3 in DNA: TGTGCCAGCCGTCGGGGGACCCCTGGGGCCAACGTCCTGACTTTC.

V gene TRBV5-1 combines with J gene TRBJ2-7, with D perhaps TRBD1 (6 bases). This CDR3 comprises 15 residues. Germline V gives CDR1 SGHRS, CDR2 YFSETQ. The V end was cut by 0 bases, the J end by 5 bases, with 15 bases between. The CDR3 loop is CASSLAWPGDHEQYF. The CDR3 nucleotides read TGCGCCAGCAGCTTGGCCTGGCCAGGGGATCACGAGCAGTACTTC.

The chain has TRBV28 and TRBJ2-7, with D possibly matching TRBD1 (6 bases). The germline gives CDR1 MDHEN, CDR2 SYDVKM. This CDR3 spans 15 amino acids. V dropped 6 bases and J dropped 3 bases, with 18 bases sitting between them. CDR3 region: CASRGQQGMSYEQYF. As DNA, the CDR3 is TGTGCCAGCAGAGGTCAACAGGGAATGAGCTACGAGCAGTACTTC.

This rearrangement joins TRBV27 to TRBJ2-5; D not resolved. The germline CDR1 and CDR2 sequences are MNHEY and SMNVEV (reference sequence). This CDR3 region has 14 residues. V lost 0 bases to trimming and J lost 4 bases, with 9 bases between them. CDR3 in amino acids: CASSLSGHRETQYF. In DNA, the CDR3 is TGTGCCAGCAGTTTATCAGGTCACCGAGAGACCCAGTACTTC.

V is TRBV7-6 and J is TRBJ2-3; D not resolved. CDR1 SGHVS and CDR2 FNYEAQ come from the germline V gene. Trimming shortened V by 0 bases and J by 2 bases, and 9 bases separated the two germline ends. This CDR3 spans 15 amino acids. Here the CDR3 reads CASSLAGPITDTQYF. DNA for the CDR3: TGTGCCAGCAGCTTAGCCGGGCCGATCACAGATACGCAGTATTTT.

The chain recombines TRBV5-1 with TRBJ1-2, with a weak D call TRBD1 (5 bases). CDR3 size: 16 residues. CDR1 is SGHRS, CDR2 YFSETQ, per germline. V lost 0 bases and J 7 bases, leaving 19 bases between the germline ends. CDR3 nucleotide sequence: TGCGCCAGCAGCTTGGGGCTCGGGGACGGATCCTCTGGCTACACCTTC. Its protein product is CASSLGLGDGSSGYTF. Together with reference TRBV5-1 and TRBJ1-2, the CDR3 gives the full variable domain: KAGVTQTPRYLIKTRGQQVTLSCSPISGHRSVSWYQQTPGQGLQFLFEYFSETQRNKGNFPGRFSGRQFSNSRSEMNVSTLELGDSALYLCASSLGLGDGSSGYTFGSGTRLTVV.

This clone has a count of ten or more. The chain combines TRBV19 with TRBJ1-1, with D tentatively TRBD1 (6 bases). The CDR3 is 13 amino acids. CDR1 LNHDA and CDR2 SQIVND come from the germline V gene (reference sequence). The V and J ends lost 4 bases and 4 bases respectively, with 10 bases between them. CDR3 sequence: CASSTLGATEAFF. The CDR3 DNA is TGTGCCAGTAGTACGCTGGGGGCCACTGAAGCTTTCTTT.

The CDR3 loop is CASSRPYNEQFF. CDR3 nucleotide sequence: TGTGCCAGCAGCCGCCCCTACAATGAGCAGTTCTTC. V usage is TRBV9 and J usage is TRBJ2-1; D is uncertain. Trimming took 4 bases from V and 2 from J, leaving 4 bases between them. CDR3 length: 12 amino acids. CDR1 is SGDLS and CDR2 is YYNGEE in the germline V gene.

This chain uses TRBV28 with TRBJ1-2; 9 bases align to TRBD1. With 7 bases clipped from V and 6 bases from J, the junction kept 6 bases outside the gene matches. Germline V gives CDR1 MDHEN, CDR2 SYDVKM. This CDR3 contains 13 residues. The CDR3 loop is CASMTGGSNGYTF. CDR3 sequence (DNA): TGTGCCAGCATGACAGGGGGGAGTAATGGCTACACCTTC.

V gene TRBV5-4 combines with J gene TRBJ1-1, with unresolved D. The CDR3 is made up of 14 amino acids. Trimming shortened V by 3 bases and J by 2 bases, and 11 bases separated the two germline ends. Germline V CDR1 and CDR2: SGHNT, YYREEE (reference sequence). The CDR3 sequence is CASSSTFGNTEAFF. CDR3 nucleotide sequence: TGTGCCAGCAGCTCTACTTTCGGAAACACTGAAGCTTTCTTT.

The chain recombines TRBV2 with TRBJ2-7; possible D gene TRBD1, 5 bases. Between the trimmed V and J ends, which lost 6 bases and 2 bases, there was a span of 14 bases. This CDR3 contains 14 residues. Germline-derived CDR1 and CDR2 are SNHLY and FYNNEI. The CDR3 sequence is CASRESDSTYEQYF. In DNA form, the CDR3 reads TGTGCCAGCAGAGAATCTGACAGTACCTACGAGCAGTACTTC.

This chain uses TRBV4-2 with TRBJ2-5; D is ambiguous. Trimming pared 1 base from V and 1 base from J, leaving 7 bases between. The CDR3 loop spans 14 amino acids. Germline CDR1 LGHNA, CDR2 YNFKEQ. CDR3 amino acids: CASSQGIGQETQYF. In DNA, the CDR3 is TGTGCCAGCAGCCAAGGTATAGGCCAAGAGACCCAGTACTTC.

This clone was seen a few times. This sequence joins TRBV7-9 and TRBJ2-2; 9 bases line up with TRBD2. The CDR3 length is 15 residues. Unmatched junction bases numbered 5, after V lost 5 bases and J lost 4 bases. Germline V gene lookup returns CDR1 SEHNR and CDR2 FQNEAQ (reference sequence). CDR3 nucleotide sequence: TGTGCCAGCAGCCCTAGCGGGGACTCCACCGGGGAGCTGTTTTTT. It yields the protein CASSPSGDSTGELFF.